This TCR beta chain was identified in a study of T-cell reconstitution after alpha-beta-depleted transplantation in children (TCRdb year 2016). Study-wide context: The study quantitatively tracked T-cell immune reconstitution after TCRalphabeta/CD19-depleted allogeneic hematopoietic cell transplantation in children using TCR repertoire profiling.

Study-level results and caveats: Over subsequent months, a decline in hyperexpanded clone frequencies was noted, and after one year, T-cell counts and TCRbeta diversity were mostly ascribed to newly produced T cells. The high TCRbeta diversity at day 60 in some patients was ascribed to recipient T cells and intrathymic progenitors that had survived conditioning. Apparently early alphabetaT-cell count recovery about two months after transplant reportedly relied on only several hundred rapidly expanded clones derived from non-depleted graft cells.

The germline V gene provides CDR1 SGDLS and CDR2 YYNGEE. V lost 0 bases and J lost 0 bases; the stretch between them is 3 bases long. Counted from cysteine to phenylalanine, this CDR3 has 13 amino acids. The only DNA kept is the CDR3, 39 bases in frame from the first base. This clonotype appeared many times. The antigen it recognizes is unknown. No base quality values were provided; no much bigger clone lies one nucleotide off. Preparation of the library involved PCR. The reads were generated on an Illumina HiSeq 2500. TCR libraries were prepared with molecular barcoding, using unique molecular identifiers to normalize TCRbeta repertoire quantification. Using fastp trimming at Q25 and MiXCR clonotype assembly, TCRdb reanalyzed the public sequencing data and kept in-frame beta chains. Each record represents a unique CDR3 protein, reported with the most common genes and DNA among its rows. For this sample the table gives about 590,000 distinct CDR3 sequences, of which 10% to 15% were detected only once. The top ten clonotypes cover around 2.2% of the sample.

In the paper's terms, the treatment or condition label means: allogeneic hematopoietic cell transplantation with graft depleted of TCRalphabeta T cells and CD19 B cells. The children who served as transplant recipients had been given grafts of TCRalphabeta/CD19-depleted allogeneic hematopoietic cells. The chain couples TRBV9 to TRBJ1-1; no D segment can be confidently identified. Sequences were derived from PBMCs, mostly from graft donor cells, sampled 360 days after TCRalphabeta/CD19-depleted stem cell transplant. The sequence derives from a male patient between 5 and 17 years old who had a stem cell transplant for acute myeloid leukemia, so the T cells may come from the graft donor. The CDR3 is CASSVVLNTEAFF. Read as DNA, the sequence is TGTGCCAGCAGCGTAGTTTTGAACACTGAAGCTTTCTTT.